These 27 T cell receptor beta chains were sequenced from one sample in a study of blood T cell repertoires in COVID-19 (dated by TCRdb to 2018 to 2021). The library relied on the immunoSEQ multiplex PCR assay. TCRdb provides this immuneACCESS table in a form limited to in-frame rearrangements. Some clones are lacking; in checked studies, under half of them reflect an unresolved V gene, and why the rest are absent is not known. A total of approximately 74,000 clones appear in this sample, roughly 88% of them only once. Over 2% of the sample lies in the top ten. The sample taken for sequencing was peripheral blood. The receptors derive from a man at least 80 years old with active or convalescent COVID-19.

The rearrangement uses TRBV20-1 and TRBJ2-2, with a tentative D call TRBD1 (6 bases). The germline gives CDR1 DFQATT, CDR2 SNEGSKA (reference sequence). CDR3 length: 14 amino acids. V was shortened by 3 bases and J by 2 bases, with 10 bases between the two germline ends. CDR3 region: CSASADSNTGELFF. The CDR3 DNA reads as TGCAGTGCTAGTGCGGACAGTAACACCGGGGAGCTGTTTTTT.

J is TRBJ2-1 and V is TRBV6-5; TRBD2 matches at 9 bases. CDR3 length: 12 amino acids. The germline CDR1 and CDR2 sequences are MNHEY and SVGAGI. The V gene end was trimmed by 6 bases and the J gene end by 14 bases; junction bases not matched to a gene: 8. This CDR3 is CASRARAGGEFF. CDR3 in DNA: TGTGCCAGCAGAGCCCGAGCGGGAGGTGAGTTCTTC.

This chain connects TRBV5-4 to TRBJ2-1; weak D call: TRBD2 (5 bases). The CDR3 loop spans 12 amino acids. Deletions cut 0 bases from V and 9 bases from J, with 7 bases between. In germline, CDR1 is SGHNT, CDR2 YYREEE (reference sequence). The CDR3 DNA is TGTGCCAGCAGCTTGGAGGGAGTTGAGCAGTTCTTC. Its translation: CASSLEGVEQFF.

This chain joins TRBV18 and TRBJ1-1, with 9 bases aligning to TRBD1. The germline V gene encodes CDR1 KGHSH and CDR2 LQKENI. This CDR3 contains 16 residues. V dropped 3 bases and J dropped 4; count of bases not matched to a gene: 9. Here the CDR3 DNA reads TGTGCCAGCTCACCGCTTCGACAGGGGGGAGGCACTGAAGCTTTCTTT. This gives the protein CASSPLRQGGGTEAFF.

This chain joins TRBV15 and TRBJ2-1; 8 nucleotides match TRBD2. CDR1 LNHNV and CDR2 YYDKDF come from the germline V gene (reference sequence). V shed 7 bases and J 5 bases; nucleotides not matched to a gene: 7. This CDR3 spans 14 amino acids. CDR3 in DNA: TGTGCCACCAAACCGGGAGGGCGTCACAATGAGCAGTTCTTC. Residues: CATKPGGRHNEQFF.

This clone showed up just a few times. The chain couples TRBV6-5 to TRBJ2-7, with a weak D call TRBD2 (6 bases). Germline loops: CDR1 MNHEY, CDR2 SVGAGI. The CDR3 totals 13 residues. V lost 6 bases and J lost 2, with 11 bases in between. CDR3 loop: CASSPGEAYEQYF. The CDR3 DNA follows: TGTGCCAGCAGCCCCGGGGAGGCCTACGAGCAGTACTTC.

The rearrangement joins TRBV5-6 to TRBJ2-7; D possibly corresponds to TRBD1 (6 bases). In germline, CDR1 is SGHDT, CDR2 YYEEEE. The CDR3 spans 13 residues. Trimming cost V 2 bases and J 4 bases, with 10 bases left between them. The DNA for the CDR3 is TGTGCCAGCAGCTTCAGGGGTTGGTACGAGCAGTACTTC. Protein sequence: CASSFRGWYEQYF.

CDR3 coding DNA: TGTGCCAGCAGTTACCGGGACAGAAAAGAGACCCAGTACTTC. Translation gives CASSYRDRKETQYF. J is TRBJ2-5 and V is TRBV6-5, with 7 bases identical to TRBD1. Germline V gives CDR1 MNHEY, CDR2 SVGAGI. CDR3 size: 14 residues. The trim removed 2 bases at V and 3 bases at J, leaving 3 bases unmatched.

The chain uses TRBV19 and TRBJ2-2, with D unresolved. The V end was cut by 9 bases, the J end by 3 bases, with 8 bases between. The CDR3 consists of 12 residues. CDR1 is LNHDA, CDR2 SQIVND, per germline (reference sequence). The CDR3 spells CASSPDTGELFF. The CDR3 DNA reads as TGTGCCAGCTCCCCAGACACCGGGGAGCTGTTTTTT.

This clone was recorded once. The gene calls are TRBV4-1 and TRBJ2-2; TRBD2 agrees at 7 bases. The V gene's germline CDR1 is MGHRA and CDR2 YSYEKL. The CDR3 consists of 17 residues. V lost 1 base, J lost 1 base, and 6 bases stayed unmatched. CDR3 DNA sequence: TGCGCCAGCAGCCAAGTTGGCGGGGGTAAGAACACCGGGGAGCTGTTTTTT. Protein product: CASSQVGGGKNTGELFF.

The rearrangement joins TRBV19 to TRBJ2-4; 9 nucleotides align to TRBD2. The germline V gene encodes CDR1 LNHDA and CDR2 SQIVND (reference sequence). Unmatched junction bases numbered 10, after V lost 1 base and J lost 3 bases. This CDR3 has 18 amino acids. CDR3 sequence (DNA): TGTGCCAGTAGTATAGCCGGTAGGGCTAGCGGGGACAAAAACATTCAGTACTTC. Translating it yields CASSIAGRASGDKNIQYF.

This chain uses TRBV19 with TRBJ2-7, with 8 positions matching TRBD1. Germline V gives CDR1 LNHDA, CDR2 SQIVND (reference sequence). This CDR3 contains 13 residues. V gave up 6 bases and J gave up 5 bases; unmatched junction bases: 6. In DNA, the CDR3 is TGTGCCAGTAGAACACAGGGGGGCCACGAGCAGTACTTC. This gives the protein CASRTQGGHEQYF.

The rearrangement links TRBV10-3 to TRBJ2-6, with TRBD1 matching over 12 bases. Germline V gives CDR1 ENHRY, CDR2 SYGVKD. This CDR3 is built from 17 residues. Trimming at V came to 6 bases and at J to 0 bases, leaving 3 bases not matched to a gene. CDR3 protein: CAIRGTGGGSGANVLTF. The CDR3 DNA reads TGTGCCATCAGGGGGACAGGGGGCGGCTCTGGGGCCAACGTCCTGACTTTC.

This clone was detected many times. This chain links TRBV6-2 or TRBV6-3 with TRBJ1-2, with TRBD1 matching over 7 bases. Trimming removed 2 bases from V and 10 bases from J; junction bases left unmatched: 1. In germline, CDR1 is MNHEY, CDR2 SVGEGT. The length of the CDR3 is 11 residues. CDR3 sequence (DNA): TGTGCCAGCAGTTACGACAGGGCCTACACCTTC. Translating gives CASSYDRAYTF.

The CDR3 protein is CAWRGLSTEAFF. In DNA, the CDR3 is TGTGCCTGGAGGGGACTGAGCACTGAAGCTTTCTTT. The genes are TRBV30 and TRBJ1-1; TRBD1 might be the D (5 bases). V was cut by 3 bases and J by 4 bases, with 9 bases left in between. This CDR3 is 12 amino acids long. CDR1 and CDR2 from the germline V gene are GTSNPN and SVGIG (reference sequence).

V and J are TRBV4-1 and TRBJ2-2; D may be TRBD1 (5 bases). The CDR3 length is 15 residues. The germline V and J ends were trimmed by 4 bases and 5 bases, with 14 bases remaining between them. Germline V gives CDR1 MGHRA, CDR2 YSYEKL. The CDR3 loop reads CASSRVQGRTGELFF. The CDR3 bases are TGCGCCAGCAGCCGAGTGCAGGGTCGGACCGGGGAGCTGTTTTTT.

This chain joins TRBV7-2 and TRBJ2-2; D possibly corresponds to TRBD1 (5 bases). V lost 4 bases and J lost 4, with 16 bases in between. Germline CDR1 reads SGHTA; CDR2 reads FQGNSA. The CDR3 contains 16 residues. CDR3 in DNA: TGTGCCAGCAGCTCCGGAGTGCCCCAGGGCACCGGGGAGCTGTTTTTT. It translates to CASSSGVPQGTGELFF. The whole variable domain, remainder taken from reference TRBV7-2 and TRBJ2-2, is GAGVSQSPSNKVTEKGKDVELRCDPISGHTALYWYRQSLGQGLEFLIYFQGNSAPDKSGLPSDRFSAERTGGSVSTLTIQRTQQEDSAVYLCASSSGVPQGTGELFFGEGSRLTVL.

The chain joins TRBV7-2 to TRBJ2-4; 8 bases match TRBD2. The CDR3 loop spans 16 amino acids. CDR1 is SGHTA, CDR2 FQGNSA, per germline. V shed 2 bases and J 3 bases; nucleotides not matched to a gene: 6. The CDR3 is CASSLSAGVGKNIQYF. The CDR3 DNA reads as TGTGCCAGCAGCTTATCAGCGGGAGTGGGCAAAAACATTCAGTACTTC.

V is TRBV19 and J is TRBJ1-3; the D is unclear. Germline values: CDR1 LNHDA, CDR2 SQIVND (reference sequence). The germline V and J ends were trimmed by 4 bases and 0 bases, with 10 bases remaining between them. This CDR3 region has 15 residues. The CDR3 DNA sequence: TGTGCCAGTAGTACCGCGGTAACCTCTGGAAACACCATATATTTT. The encoded protein is CASSTAVTSGNTIYF.

The CDR3 coding sequence is TGCGCCAGCAGCTACATACAGGGTGGCACCGGGGAGCTGTTTTTT. It yields the protein CASSYIQGGTGELFF. This chain links TRBV5-1 with TRBJ2-2; tentatively, D is TRBD1 (6 bases). The CDR3 has 15 amino acids. The germline V gene encodes CDR1 SGHRS and CDR2 YFSETQ. Trimming took 3 bases from V and 4 from J, leaving 13 bases between them.

This clone was observed a handful of times. The rearrangement joins TRBV30 to TRBJ1-1; 7 nucleotides match TRBD1. CDR1 is GTSNPN and CDR2 is SVGIG in the germline V gene (reference sequence). CDR3 length equals 11 residues. The ends lost 7 bases at V and 6 bases at J; junction bases unmatched: 5. CDR3 in amino acids: CASGQGAEAFF. The DNA for the CDR3 is TGTGCCTCGGGGCAGGGGGCTGAAGCTTTCTTT.

In this sample, this clone turned up once. The DNA for the CDR3 is TGTGCCAGCAGGCCGACAGGGTTTGTCTACGAGCAGTACTTC. Translated: CASRPTGFVYEQYF. This sequence joins TRBV6-5 and TRBJ2-7; TRBD1 matches 7 bases. The germline V gene has CDR1 MNHEY and CDR2 SVGAGI. V shed 6 bases and J 3 bases; nucleotides not matched to a gene: 8. This CDR3 comprises 14 residues.

The chain employs TRBV18 and TRBJ2-7, with 7 nucleotides matching TRBD1. The CDR3 has 14 amino acids. CDR1 and CDR2 (germline): KGHSH, LQKENI. Trimming cost V 4 bases and J 2 bases; bases outside gene matches: 5. CDR3: CASSQDRNAYEQYF. The CDR3 region has the DNA TGTGCCAGCTCACAGGACAGGAACGCCTACGAGCAGTACTTC. Looking up the rest from reference TRBV18 and TRBJ2-7 gives the full variable domain: NAGVMQNPRHLVRRRGQEARLRCSPMKGHSHVYWYRQLPEEGLKFMVYLQKENIIDESGMPKERFSAEFPKEGPSILRIQQVVRGDSAAYFCASSQDRNAYEQYFGPGTRLTVT.

The chain recombines TRBV11-2 with TRBJ1-1; D unresolved. The CDR3 runs 11 residues. V lost 3 bases, J lost 8 bases, and 7 bases lay in between. Germline CDR1 SGHAT, CDR2 FQNNGV. CDR3 nucleotide sequence: TGTGCCAGCAGCTTTACCAGGGAAGCTTTCTTT. Translating it yields CASSFTREAFF.

The CDR3 reads CASTHRGTNSYEQYF. The CDR3, as DNA: TGTGCCAGCACCCACAGGGGGACAAATTCCTACGAGCAGTACTTC. The chain recombines TRBV6-5 with TRBJ2-7, with 8 positions matching TRBD1. The CDR3 spans 15 residues. V gave up 7 bases and J gave up 1 base; unmatched junction bases: 9. Germline V gene data show CDR1 as MNHEY and CDR2 as SVGAGI.

The DNA for the CDR3 is TGTGCCAGTAGAGAACAGGGGGCTTTCGAGCAGTACTTC. The encoded protein is CASREQGAFEQYF. The genes are TRBV19 and TRBJ2-7; 9 bases are a match to TRBD1. The CDR3 contains 13 residues. In germline, CDR1 is LNHDA, CDR2 SQIVND (reference sequence). V shed 6 bases and J 6 bases; nucleotides not matched to a gene: 6.

CDR3 in DNA: TGTGCCAGCAGCTTAGGACCGTCGGGTAGTGAGCAGTTCTTC. It translates to CASSLGPSGSEQFF. V is TRBV11-2 and J is TRBJ2-1; D ambiguous. CDR1 is SGHAT and CDR2 is FQNNGV in the germline V gene. CDR3 length: 14 amino acids. V gave up 1 base and J gave up 9 bases, with 13 bases separating them. Based on the CDR3 plus reference TRBV11-2 and TRBJ2-1, the full variable domain is EAGVAQSPRYKIIEKRQSVAFWCNPISGHATLYWYQQILGQGPKLLIQFQNNGVVDDSQLPKDRFSAERLKGVDSTLKIQPAKLEDSAVYLCASSLGPSGSEQFFGPGTRLTVL.